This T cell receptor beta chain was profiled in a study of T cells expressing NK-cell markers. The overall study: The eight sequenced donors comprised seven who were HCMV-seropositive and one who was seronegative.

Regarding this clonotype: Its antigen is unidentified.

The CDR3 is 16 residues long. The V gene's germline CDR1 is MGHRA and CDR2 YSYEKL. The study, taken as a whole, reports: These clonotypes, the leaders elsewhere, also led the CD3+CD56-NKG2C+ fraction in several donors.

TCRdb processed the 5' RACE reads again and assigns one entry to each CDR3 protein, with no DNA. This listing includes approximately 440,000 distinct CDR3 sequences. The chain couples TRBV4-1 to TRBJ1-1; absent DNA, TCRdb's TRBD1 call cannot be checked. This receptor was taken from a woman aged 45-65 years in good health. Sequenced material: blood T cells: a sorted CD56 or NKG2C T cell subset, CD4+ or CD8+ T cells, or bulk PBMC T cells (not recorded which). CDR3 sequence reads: CASSLTGLPRNTEAFF.